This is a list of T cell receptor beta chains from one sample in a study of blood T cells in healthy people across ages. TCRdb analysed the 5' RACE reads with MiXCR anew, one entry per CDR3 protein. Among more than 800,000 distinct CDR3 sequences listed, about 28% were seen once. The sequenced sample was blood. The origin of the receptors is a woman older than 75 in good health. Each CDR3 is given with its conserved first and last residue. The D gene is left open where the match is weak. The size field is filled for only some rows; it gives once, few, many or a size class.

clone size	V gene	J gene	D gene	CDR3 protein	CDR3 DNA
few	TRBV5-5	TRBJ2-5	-	CASSLLQLQETQYF	TGTGCCAGCAGCTTACTCCAGCTCCAAGAGACCCAGTACTTC
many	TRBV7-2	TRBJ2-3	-	CASSLLVGVRSADTQYF	TGTGCCAGCAGCTTACTGGTCGGGGTAAGGAGCGCAGATACGCAGTATTTT
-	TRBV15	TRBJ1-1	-	CATSSLILTGMRRAFF	TGTGCCACCAGCAGTCTAATCCTAACAGGGATGCGGCGCGCTTTCTTT
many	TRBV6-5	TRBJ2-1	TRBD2	CASSPRLAGGLNEQFF	TGTGCCAGCAGTCCCAGACTAGCGGGGGGCCTCAATGAGCAGTTCTTC
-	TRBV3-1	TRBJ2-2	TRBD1	CASSQGRGPGTGELFF	TGTGCCAGCAGCCAAGGCAGGGGGCCCGGCACCGGGGAGCTGTTTTTT
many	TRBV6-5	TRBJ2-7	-	CASSTTSSRGYEQYF	TGTGCCAGCAGTACGACTAGCTCCAGGGGCTACGAGCAGTACTTC
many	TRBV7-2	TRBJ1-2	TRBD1	CASSLALGQGGGYTF	TGTGCCAGCAGCTTAGCGTTAGGACAGGGAGGCGGCTACACCTTC
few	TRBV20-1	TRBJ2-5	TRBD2	CSASSGLAGETQYF	TGCAGTGCTAGCTCTGGACTAGCCGGAGAGACCCAGTACTTC
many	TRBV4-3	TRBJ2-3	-	CASSQEREPYTQYF	TGCGCCAGCAGCCAAGAAAGAGAACCGTATACGCAGTATTTT
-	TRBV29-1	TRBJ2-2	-	CSVMDRVNTGELFF	TGCAGCGTGATGGATAGGGTGAACACCGGGGAGCTGTTTTTT
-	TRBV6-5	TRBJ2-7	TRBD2	CASSYPPTGTTSGGPYNEQYF	TGTGCCAGCAGTTACCCACCCACAGGGACGACTAGCGGGGGTCCCTACAATGAGCAGTACTTC
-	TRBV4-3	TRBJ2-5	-	CASSQDLARGETQYF	TGCGCCAGCAGCCAAGATTTGGCCAGGGGAGAGACCCAGTACTTC
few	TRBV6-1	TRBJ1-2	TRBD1	CASRAHDRDRNYGYTF	TGTGCCAGCAGAGCACACGACAGGGATCGTAACTATGGCTACACCTTC
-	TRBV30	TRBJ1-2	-	CAWSVWTEGDGYTF	TGTGCCTGGAGTGTATGGACCGAGGGCGATGGCTACACCTTC